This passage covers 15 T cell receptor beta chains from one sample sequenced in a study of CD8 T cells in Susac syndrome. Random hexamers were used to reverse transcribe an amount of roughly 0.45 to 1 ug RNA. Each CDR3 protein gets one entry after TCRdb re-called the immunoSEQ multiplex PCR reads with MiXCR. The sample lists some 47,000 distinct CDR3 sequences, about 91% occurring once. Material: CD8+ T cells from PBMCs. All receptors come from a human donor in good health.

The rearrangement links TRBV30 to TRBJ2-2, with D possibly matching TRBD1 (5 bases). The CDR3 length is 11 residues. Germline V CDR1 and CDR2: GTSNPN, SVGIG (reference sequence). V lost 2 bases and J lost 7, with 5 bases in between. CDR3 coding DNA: TGTGCCTGGAGTCAGGGCGGGGAGCTGTTTTTT. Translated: CAWSQGGELFF.

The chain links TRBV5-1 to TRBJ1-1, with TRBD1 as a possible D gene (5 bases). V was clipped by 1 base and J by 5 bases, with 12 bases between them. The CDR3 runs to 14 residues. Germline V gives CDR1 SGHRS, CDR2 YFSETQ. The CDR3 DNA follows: TGCGCCAGCAGCTTGATAGGGGCCGGGACTGAAGCTTTCTTT. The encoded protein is CASSLIGAGTEAFF.

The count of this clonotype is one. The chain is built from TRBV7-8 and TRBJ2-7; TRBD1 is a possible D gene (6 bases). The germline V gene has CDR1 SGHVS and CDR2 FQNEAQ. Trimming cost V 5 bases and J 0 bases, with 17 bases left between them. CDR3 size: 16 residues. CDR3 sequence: CASSGLTQGISYEQYF. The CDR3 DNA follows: TGTGCCAGCAGCGGCTTAACCCAGGGGATCTCCTACGAGCAGTACTTC.

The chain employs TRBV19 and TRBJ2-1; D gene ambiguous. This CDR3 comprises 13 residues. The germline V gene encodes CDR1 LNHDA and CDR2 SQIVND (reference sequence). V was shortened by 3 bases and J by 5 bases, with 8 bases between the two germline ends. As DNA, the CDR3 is TGTGCCAGTAGTATGGGCCAAAACAATGAGCAGTTCTTC. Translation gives CASSMGQNNEQFF.

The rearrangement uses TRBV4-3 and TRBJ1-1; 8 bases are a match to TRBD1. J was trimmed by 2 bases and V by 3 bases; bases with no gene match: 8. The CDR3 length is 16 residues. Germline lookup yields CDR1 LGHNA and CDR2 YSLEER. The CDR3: CASSHPIGQGNTEAFF. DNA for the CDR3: TGCGCCAGCAGCCACCCTATTGGACAGGGAAACACTGAAGCTTTCTTT.

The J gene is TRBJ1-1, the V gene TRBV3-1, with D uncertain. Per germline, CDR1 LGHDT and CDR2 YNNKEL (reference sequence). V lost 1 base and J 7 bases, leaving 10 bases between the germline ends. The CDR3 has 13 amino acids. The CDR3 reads CASSQGSGNEAFF. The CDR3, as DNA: TGTGCCAGCAGCCAAGGGTCAGGCAATGAAGCTTTCTTT.

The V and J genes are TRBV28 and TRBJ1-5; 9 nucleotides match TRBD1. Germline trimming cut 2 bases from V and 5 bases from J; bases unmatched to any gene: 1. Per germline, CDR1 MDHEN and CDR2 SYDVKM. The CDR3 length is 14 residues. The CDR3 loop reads CASSLRQGDQPQHF. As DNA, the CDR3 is TGTGCCAGCAGTTTACGACAGGGGGATCAGCCCCAGCATTTT.

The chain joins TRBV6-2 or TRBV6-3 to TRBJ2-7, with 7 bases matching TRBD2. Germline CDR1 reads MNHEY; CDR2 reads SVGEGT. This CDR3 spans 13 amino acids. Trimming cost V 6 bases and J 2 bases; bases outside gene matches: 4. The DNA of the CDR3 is TGTGCCAGCAGCCATGGACTAGCCTACGAGCAGTACTTC. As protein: CASSHGLAYEQYF.

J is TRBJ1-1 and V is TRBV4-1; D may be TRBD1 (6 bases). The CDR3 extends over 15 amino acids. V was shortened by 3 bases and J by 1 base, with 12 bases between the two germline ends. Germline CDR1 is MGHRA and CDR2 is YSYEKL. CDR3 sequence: CASSQVGTPNTEAFF. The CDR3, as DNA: TGCGCCAGCAGCCAGGTGGGGACACCGAACACTGAAGCTTTCTTT.

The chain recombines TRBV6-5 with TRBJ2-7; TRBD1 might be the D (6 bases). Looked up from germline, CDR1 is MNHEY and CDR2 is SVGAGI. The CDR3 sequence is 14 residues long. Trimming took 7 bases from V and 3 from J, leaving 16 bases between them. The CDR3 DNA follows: TGTGCCAGCACCCCGGGACAAAACCTCTACGAGCAGTACTTC. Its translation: CASTPGQNLYEQYF.

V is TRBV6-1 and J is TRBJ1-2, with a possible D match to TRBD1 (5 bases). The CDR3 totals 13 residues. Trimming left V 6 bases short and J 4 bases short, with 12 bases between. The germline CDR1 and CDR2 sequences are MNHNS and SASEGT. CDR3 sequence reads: CASSPGTPYGYTF. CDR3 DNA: TGTGCCAGCAGCCCCGGGACTCCCTATGGCTACACCTTC.

CDR3 nucleotide sequence: TGTGCCAGTAGTCGGGACAGAGCTTCTTCGGAGACCCAGTACTTC. It specifies CASSRDRASSETQYF. The rearrangement links TRBV19 to TRBJ2-5; 7 nucleotides line up with TRBD1. Losses at the gene ends were 5 bases for V and 5 bases for J; bases not matched to a gene: 11. The CDR3 is 15 amino acids. Germline V gene sequence: CDR1 LNHDA, CDR2 SQIVND (reference sequence). The complete variable domain, with remaining parts taken from reference TRBV19 and TRBJ2-5, reads DGGITQSPKYLFRKEGQNVTLSCEQNLNHDAMYWYRQDPGQGLRLIYYSQIVNDFQKGDIAEGYSVSREKKESFPLTVTSAQKNPTAFYLCASSRDRASSETQYFGPGTRLLVL.

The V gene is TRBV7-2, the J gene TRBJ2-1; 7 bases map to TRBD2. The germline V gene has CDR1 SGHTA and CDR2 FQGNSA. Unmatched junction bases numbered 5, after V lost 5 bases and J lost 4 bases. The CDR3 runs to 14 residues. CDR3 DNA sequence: TGTGCCAGCAGCCCCCTAGCGGTTTACAATGAGCAGTTCTTC. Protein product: CASSPLAVYNEQFF.

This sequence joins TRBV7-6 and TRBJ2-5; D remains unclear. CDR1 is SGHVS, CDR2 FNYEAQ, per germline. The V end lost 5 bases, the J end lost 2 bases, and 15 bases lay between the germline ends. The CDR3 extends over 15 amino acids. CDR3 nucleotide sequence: TGTGCCAGCAGCGCCGGGTACCTGACTCAAGAGACCCAGTACTTC. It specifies CASSAGYLTQETQYF.

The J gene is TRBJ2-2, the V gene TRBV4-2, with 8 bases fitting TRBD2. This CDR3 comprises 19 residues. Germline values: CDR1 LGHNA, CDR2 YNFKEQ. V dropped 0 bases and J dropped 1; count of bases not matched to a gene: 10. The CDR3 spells CASSQESGVAGGNTGELFF. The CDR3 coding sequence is TGTGCCAGCAGCCAAGAAAGCGGAGTGGCGGGAGGGAACACCGGGGAGCTGTTTTTT.